This T cell receptor (beta chain) comes out of a study of blood T cell repertoires in COVID-19. The assay was immunoSEQ multiplex PCR, and TCRdb's table has in-frame clones only and misses some. Here the sample spans 140,000 to 150,000 clones, approximately 90% being singletons. Germline assignment: CDR1 SGHDT and CDR2 YYEEEE. V gave up 1 base and J gave up 5 bases, with 12 bases separating them. CDR3 length: 15 amino acids. Sequences were obtained from peripheral blood. The genes are TRBV5-6 and TRBJ2-2; TRBD2 is a possible D gene (5 bases). This sequence originates from a man between 18 and 35 years old with COVID-19, enrolled during active disease. As DNA, the CDR3 is TGTGCCAGCAGCTTGTTCAGGACTGCTACCGGGGAGCTGTTTTTT. This encodes CASSLFRTATGELFF.